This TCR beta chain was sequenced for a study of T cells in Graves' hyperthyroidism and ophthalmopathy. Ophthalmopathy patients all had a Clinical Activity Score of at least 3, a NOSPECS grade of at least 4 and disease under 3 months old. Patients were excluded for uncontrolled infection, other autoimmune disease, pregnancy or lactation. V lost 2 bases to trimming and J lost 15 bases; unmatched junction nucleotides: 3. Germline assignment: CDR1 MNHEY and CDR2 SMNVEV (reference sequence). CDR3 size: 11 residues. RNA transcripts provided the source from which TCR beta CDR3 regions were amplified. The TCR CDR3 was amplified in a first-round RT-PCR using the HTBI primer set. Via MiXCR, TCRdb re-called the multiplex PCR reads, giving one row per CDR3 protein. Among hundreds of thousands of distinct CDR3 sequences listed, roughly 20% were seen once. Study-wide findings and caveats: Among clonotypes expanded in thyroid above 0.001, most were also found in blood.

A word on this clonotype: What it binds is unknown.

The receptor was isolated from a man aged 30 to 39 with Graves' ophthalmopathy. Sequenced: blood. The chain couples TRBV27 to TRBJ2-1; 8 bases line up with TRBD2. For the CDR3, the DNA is TGTGCCAGCAGTTTAAACGGGAGGGCGTTCTTC. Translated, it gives CASSLNGRAFF.